The rows below give T cell receptor beta chains drawn from one sample of a study of technical replicates of blood from a handful of donors. Measured with immunoSEQ multiplex PCR; TCRdb has only the in-frame clones, and not every one. The repertoire includes around 79,000 clones, roughly 92% of them detected once, and around 0.26% sits in the top ten. Sequencing used T cells isolated from PBMCs. The receptors originated from a human donor in good health. Each CDR3 is given with its conserved first and last residue. D genes are given only for firm matches. Clone sizes are given selectively: once, few, many, or a class where the clone is expanded.

TRBJ2-1,NA,TRBV4-2,TRBD2,CASSQDLGGGAYNEQFF,TGTGCCAGCAGCCAAGACTTAGGCGGGGGGGCCTACAATGAGCAGTTCTTC
TRBJ1-1,NA,TRBV4-1,NA,CASSLPTVMNTEAFF,TGCGCCAGCAGCCTGCCGACAGTCATGAACACTGAAGCTTTCTTT
TRBJ1-3,NA,TRBV18,NA,CASSPGTLSGNTIYF,TGTGCCAGCTCACCCGGTACCCTCTCTGGAAACACCATATATTTT
TRBJ1-1,NA,TRBV25-1,TRBD1,CASSVLLGQGENTEAFF,TGTGCCAGCAGTGTATTACTGGGACAGGGGGAGAACACTGAAGCTTTCTTT
TRBJ1-2,once,TRBV5-1,TRBD1,CASSFDRGGSGYTF,TGCGCCAGCAGCTTCGACAGGGGAGGTAGTGGCTACACCTTC
TRBJ2-3,NA,TRBV29-1,TRBD1,CSARPWRQGSTDTQYF,TGCAGCGCCCGGCCGTGGCGACAGGGAAGCACAGATACGCAGTATTTT
TRBJ1-1,NA,TRBV10-2,NA,CASSVNRNTEAFF,TGCGCCAGCAGTGTAAATCGGAACACTGAAGCTTTCTTT
TRBJ1-4,NA,TRBV30,NA,CAWTNRATNEKLFF,TGTGCCTGGACAAACAGGGCAACTAATGAAAAACTGTTTTTT
TRBJ2-2,NA,TRBV5-1,TRBD1,CASSMTGQGRGGELFF,TGCGCCAGCAGCATGACCGGACAGGGTAGGGGCGGGGAGCTGTTTTTT
TRBJ2-7,once,TRBV30,TRBD1,CAWSVRDRSYEQYF,TGTGCCTGGAGTGTAAGGGACAGGTCCTACGAGCAGTACTTC
TRBJ1-3,NA,TRBV19,NA,CASRAQRSGNTIYF,TGTGCCAGTAGAGCCCAAAGGAGTGGAAACACCATATATTTT
TRBJ1-1,NA,TRBV5-1,TRBD1,CASSLRQGTTNTEAFF,TGCGCCAGCAGCCTCCGACAGGGAACGACGAACACTGAAGCTTTCTTT
TRBJ2-7,NA,TRBV18,TRBD1,CASSTGQGAYEQYF,TGTGCCAGCTCGACGGGACAGGGGGCCTACGAGCAGTACTTC
TRBJ1-2,NA,TRBV30,NA,CAWSVLLSNYGYTF,TGTGCCTGGAGTGTACTCTTGTCTAACTATGGCTACACCTTC
TRBJ2-1,NA,TRBV7-9,NA,CASSWGLNEQFF,TGTGCCAGCAGCTGGGGACTCAATGAGCAGTTCTTC
TRBJ2-1,NA,TRBV13,TRBD2,CASSSLYDRGLAENNEQFF,TGTGCCAGCAGCTCTCTGTATGATAGGGGACTAGCGGAAAACAATGAGCAGTTCTTC
TRBJ2-3,NA,TRBV5-1,TRBD2,CASSIAGQSTDTQYF,TGCGCCAGCAGCATAGCGGGGCAGAGCACAGATACGCAGTATTTT
TRBJ2-7,NA,TRBV7-9,NA,CASSLPISETKTAYQQYF,TGTGCCAGCAGCTTACCGATTTCTGAGACAAAAACCGCCTACCAGCAGTACTTC
TRBJ1-2,NA,TRBV5-1,NA,CASSSRLTGNYGYTF,TGCGCCAGCAGCTCAAGACTCACAGGGAACTATGGCTACACCTTC
TRBJ1-2,NA,TRBV4-1,NA,CASSQDRGATYGYTF,TGCGCCAGCAGCCAAGACCGGGGGGCGACCTATGGCTACACCTTC
TRBJ1-1,NA,TRBV5-1,NA,CASSLAVGHTEAFF,TGCGCCAGCAGCTTGGCTGTGGGGCACACTGAAGCTTTCTTT
TRBJ2-1,NA,TRBV6-5,NA,CASSYSSGIPLNEQFF,TGTGCCAGCAGTTACTCGTCAGGGATACCCCTCAATGAGCAGTTCTTC
TRBJ2-3,once,TRBV29-1,NA,CSVDVLQGTDTQYF,TGCAGCGTTGACGTCCTTCAGGGCACAGATACGCAGTATTTT
TRBJ1-1,once,TRBV11-2,NA,CASSLNTGNTEAFF,TGTGCCAGCAGCTTAAATACCGGGAACACTGAAGCTTTCTTT
TRBJ1-2,NA,TRBV27,NA,CASSLTGRGYTF,TGTGCCAGCAGTTTAACCGGGAGAGGCTACACCTTC
TRBJ1-4,NA,TRBV6-5,NA,CASSRGGNEKLFF,TGTGCCAGCAGTCGAGGTGGGAATGAAAAACTGTTTTTT
TRBJ1-2,NA,TRBV25-1,TRBD1,CASSPGGYGYTF,TGTGCCAGCAGTCCAGGGGGCTATGGCTACACCTTC
TRBJ2-7,once,TRBV4-1,NA,CASSPTVGVTYEQYF,TGCGCCAGCAGCCCCACGGTCGGGGTAACCTACGAGCAGTACTTC
TRBJ2-1,NA,TRBV6-4,TRBD2,CASSDIGTSGRSSYNEQFF,TGTGCCAGCAGTGATATTGGGACTAGCGGGAGATCCTCCTACAATGAGCAGTTCTTC
TRBJ2-6,NA,TRBV5-1,TRBD2,CASSLPGGESANVLTF,TGCGCCAGCAGCTTGCCCGGGGGGGAATCGGCCAACGTCCTGACTTTC
TRBJ1-1,NA,TRBV27,NA,CASGRGERDTEAFF,TGTGCCTCCGGCAGGGGAGAGAGAGACACTGAAGCTTTCTTT
TRBJ2-7,NA,TRBV27,TRBD1,CASSSWDSVSYEQYF,TGTGCCAGCAGTTCATGGGACAGCGTCTCCTACGAGCAGTACTTC
TRBJ1-2,NA,TRBV7-6,NA,CASSLEAGLSNYGYTF,TGTGCCAGCAGCTTAGAGGCAGGGCTATCTAACTATGGCTACACCTTC
TRBJ1-1,NA,TRBV4-1,TRBD1,CASSQRTGATEAFF,TGCGCCAGCAGCCAGCGGACAGGGGCCACTGAAGCTTTCTTT
TRBJ1-4,NA,TRBV5-4,TRBD1,CASSSFIGGQGNEKLFF,TGTGCCAGCAGCTCGTTCATAGGGGGACAGGGGAATGAAAAACTGTTTTTT
TRBJ1-2,NA,TRBV18,NA,CASSPDSRPSYGYTF,TGTGCCAGCTCACCAGACAGTCGACCCTCCTATGGCTACACCTTC
TRBJ2-7,NA,TRBV19,TRBD1,CASSRGTGLYEQYF,TGTGCCAGTAGTAGAGGGACAGGCCTTTACGAGCAGTACTTC
TRBJ2-7,NA,TRBV18,NA,CASSPADIAPYEQYF,TGTGCCAGCTCACCCGCGGACATCGCTCCCTACGAGCAGTACTTC
TRBJ1-1,NA,TRBV7-6,NA,CASSLGGPNTEAFF,TGTGCCAGCAGCTTAGGGGGGCCAAACACTGAAGCTTTCTTT
TRBJ2-7,NA,TRBV7-9,NA,CASSKTVSYEQYF,TGTGCCAGCAGCAAGACAGTCTCCTACGAGCAGTACTTC
TRBJ1-3,NA,TRBV30,NA,CAWRTDLGNTIYF,TGTGCCTGGCGGACAGATCTGGGGAACACCATATATTTT
TRBJ1-1,NA,TRBV4-1,TRBD1,CASGPKTGATEAFF,TGCGCCAGCGGACCAAAAACAGGGGCCACTGAAGCTTTCTTT
TRBJ1-2,NA,TRBV14,NA,CASSRGANYGYTF,TGTGCCAGCAGCCGGGGGGCTAACTATGGCTACACCTTC
TRBJ2-7,NA,TRBV4-1,NA,CASSQGSSYEQYF,TGCGCCAGCAGCCAGGGGAGTTCCTACGAGCAGTACTTC
TRBJ1-1,NA,TRBV5-6,NA,CASSLVSRNTEAFF,TGTGCCAGCAGCTTGGTTTCTAGGAACACTGAAGCTTTCTTT
TRBJ2-3,NA,TRBV5-1,NA,CASSLATSTDTQYF,TGCGCCAGCAGCTTGGCCACTAGCACAGATACGCAGTATTTT
TRBJ2-4,NA,TRBV5-4,TRBD1,CASSLRDSQLAKNIQYF,TGTGCCAGCAGCTTGCGGGACAGCCAACTAGCCAAAAACATTCAGTACTTC
TRBJ1-2,NA,TRBV6-1,NA,CASTQREGVNYGYTF,TGTGCCAGCACCCAAAGGGAAGGGGTAAACTATGGCTACACCTTC